Below, 21 T cell receptor beta chains from the same sample are listed, as sequenced in a study of blood T cell repertoires in COVID-19. The data were produced by immunoSEQ multiplex PCR, yet TCRdb's version contains in-frame clones alone and is incomplete. This sample has hundreds of thousands of clones; around 86% occur once, and the top ten carry 4.5% to 7.5%. Sequenced sample: peripheral blood. The receptors were sampled from a man older than 75 with acute or convalescent COVID-19.

The chain combines TRBV28 with TRBJ1-2, with a possible D match to TRBD1 (5 bases). V lost 5 bases and J lost 4, with 26 bases in between. The CDR3 loop spans 18 amino acids. From germline, CDR1 is MDHEN and CDR2 SYDVKM. This chain's CDR3 is CASSPGGVRGSRGYGYTF. In DNA, the CDR3 is TGTGCCAGCAGTCCAGGAGGGGTCCGGGGCAGTAGGGGCTATGGCTACACCTTC.

This chain connects TRBV15 to TRBJ2-1; 9 positions match TRBD1. Germline assignment: CDR1 LNHNV and CDR2 YYDKDF (reference sequence). Losses at the gene ends were 0 bases for V and 4 bases for J; bases not matched to a gene: 1. The CDR3 runs 15 residues. The CDR3: CATSREGQGYNEQFF. As DNA, the CDR3 is TGTGCCACCAGCAGAGAGGGACAGGGATACAATGAGCAGTTCTTC.

The gene calls are TRBV28 and TRBJ2-2; 14 bases match TRBD2. CDR3 size: 18 residues. V lost 6 bases and J lost 3; bases outside the gene matches: 9. The germline gives CDR1 MDHEN, CDR2 SYDVKM. The CDR3, as DNA: TGTGCCAGCAGGCCGGGACTAGCGGGAGTTCGAGACACCGGGGAGCTGTTTTTT. This encodes CASRPGLAGVRDTGELFF.

The table lists this clone with a few counts. This rearrangement joins TRBV24-1 to TRBJ2-5, with 8 bases matching TRBD1. The V and J ends lost 0 bases and 5 bases, in that order; junction bases with no gene match: 4. CDR1 and CDR2 from the germline V gene are KGHDR and SFDVKD. This CDR3 region has 15 residues. The DNA for the CDR3 is TGTGCCACCAGTGATTTGGACAGGGGATACGAGACCCAGTACTTC. This encodes CATSDLDRGYETQYF.

The V gene is TRBV7-2, the J gene TRBJ1-2; D unclear. The CDR3 consists of 14 residues. CDR1 SGHTA and CDR2 FQGNSA come from the germline V gene. With 1 base removed from V and 6 bases from J, the gap between germline ends came to 12 bases. In DNA, the CDR3 is TGTGCCAGCAGCTTAGTCCAGGCTGTTGATGGCTACACCTTC. Amino acids: CASSLVQAVDGYTF. Full variable domain (missing parts from reference TRBV7-2 and TRBJ1-2): GAGVSQSPSNKVTEKGKDVELRCDPISGHTALYWYRQSLGQGLEFLIYFQGNSAPDKSGLPSDRFSAERTGGSVSTLTIQRTQQEDSAVYLCASSLVQAVDGYTFGSGTRLTVV.

DNA for the CDR3: TGTGCCAGTAGTACCCTAGCACCAGGAGCCGAGCAGTACTTC. Residues: CASSTLAPGAEQYF. The chain has TRBV19 and TRBJ2-7; D perhaps matches TRBD2 (5 bases). Germline values: CDR1 LNHDA, CDR2 SQIVND (reference sequence). The V end lost 4 bases, the J end lost 6 bases, and 16 bases lay between the germline ends. The CDR3 consists of 14 residues.

The J gene is TRBJ2-2, the V gene TRBV6-6; the D gene is possibly TRBD1 (6 bases). The V end was cut by 3 bases, the J end by 5 bases, with 10 bases between. Germline CDR1 is MNHNY and CDR2 is SVGAGI (reference sequence). This CDR3 is built from 14 residues. In nucleotides, the CDR3 is TGTGCCAGCAGTTATCAACAGGGAACCGGGGAGCTGTTTTTT. It codes for CASSYQQGTGELFF.

V gene TRBV4-2 combines with J gene TRBJ1-5; possibly TRBD1 for D (5 bases). From germline, CDR1 is LGHNA and CDR2 YNFKEQ. The V end was cut by 0 bases, the J end by 4 bases, with 10 bases between. This CDR3 is 15 amino acids long. CDR3 loop: CASSQDGHNNQPQHF. Written as DNA, the CDR3 is TGTGCCAGCAGCCAAGATGGACACAATAATCAGCCCCAGCATTTT.

This clone was counted once. The chain is built from TRBV27 and TRBJ1-4, with 11 bases lining up with TRBD1. There are 16 residues in the CDR3. Trimming at V came to 0 bases and at J to 8 bases, leaving 5 bases not matched to a gene. Germline values: CDR1 MNHEY, CDR2 SMNVEV (reference sequence). For the CDR3, the DNA is TGTGCCAGCAGTTTATCGAGGACAGGGGGCAGAGAAAAACTGTTTTTT. As protein: CASSLSRTGGREKLFF.

This clone was seen a single time. J is TRBJ1-5 and V is TRBV19; TRBD1 matches 7 bases. Germline-derived CDR1 and CDR2 are LNHDA and SQIVND (reference sequence). J lost 2 bases, V lost 5 bases, and 6 bases had no gene match. The CDR3 has 15 residues. In nucleotides, the CDR3 is TGTGCCAGTAGTTCAGGGGGAAGTGGCAATCAGCCCCAGCATTTT. It codes for CASSSGGSGNQPQHF.

Here the CDR3 reads CASRSLGLAGYEQFF. In nucleotides, the CDR3 is TGTGCCAGCAGAAGCCTTGGACTAGCGGGATACGAGCAGTTCTTC. The chain employs TRBV27 and TRBJ2-1; 12 positions agree with TRBD2. V was pared by 6 bases and J by 10 bases, with 10 bases of the junction left unmatched. The CDR3 contains 15 residues. Looked up from germline, CDR1 is MNHEY and CDR2 is SMNVEV (reference sequence).

This clone was counted at least ten times. The chain couples TRBV7-8 to TRBJ1-2; D is uncertain. CDR3 size: 16 residues. CDR1 and CDR2 from the germline V gene are SGHVS and FQNEAQ. V lost 5 bases and J lost 5, with 21 bases in between. CDR3 bases: TGTGCCAGCAGCCCGTATGAGGGCACAAACCCATATGGCTACACCTTC. Translated: CASSPYEGTNPYGYTF. Full variable domain (missing parts from reference TRBV7-8 and TRBJ1-2): GAGVSQSPRYKVAKRGQDVALRCDPISGHVSLFWYQQALGQGPEFLTYFQNEAQLDKSGLPSDRFFAERPEGSVSTLKIQRTQQEDSAVYLCASSPYEGTNPYGYTFGSGTRLTVV.

This clone was found once. The V call is TRBV6-5, the J call TRBJ2-7; tentatively, D is TRBD2 (6 bases). Germline-derived CDR1 and CDR2 are MNHEY and SVGAGI. Trimming pared 8 bases from V and 2 bases from J, leaving 16 bases between. This CDR3 region has 14 residues. In nucleotides, the CDR3 is TGTGCCAGCGGCTTGGGGGAGGCCCCCTACGAGCAGTACTTC. Residues: CASGLGEAPYEQYF.

V gene TRBV10-3 combines with J gene TRBJ2-3, with D possibly being TRBD2 (5 bases). Trimming stripped 0 bases from V and 0 bases from J, with 10 bases between. Germline V CDR1 and CDR2: ENHRY, SYGVKD. The length of the CDR3 is 16 residues. The CDR3 spells CAISESGETSTDTQYF. Written as DNA, the CDR3 is TGTGCCATCAGTGAGTCGGGAGAAACTAGCACAGATACGCAGTATTTT.

The chain recombines TRBV9 with TRBJ2-5; 9 positions match TRBD1. With 0 bases clipped from V and 4 bases from J, the junction kept 1 base outside the gene matches. This CDR3 has 14 residues. Germline lookup yields CDR1 SGDLS and CDR2 YYNGEE. The DNA for the CDR3 is TGTGCCAGCAGCGTAGGACAGGGGGGAGAGACCCAGTACTTC. Protein sequence: CASSVGQGGETQYF.

This rearrangement joins TRBV9 to TRBJ2-1; 14 nucleotides align to TRBD2. J was trimmed by 9 bases and V by 5 bases; bases with no gene match: 1. The CDR3 has 13 amino acids. From germline, CDR1 is SGDLS and CDR2 YYNGEE. CDR3 in DNA: TGTGCCAGCAGAGGGACTAGCGGGAGTGAGCAGTTCTTC. It encodes CASRGTSGSEQFF.

This clone appeared once. This chain joins TRBV7-3 and TRBJ2-2; tentatively, D is TRBD1 (6 bases). In germline, CDR1 is SGHTA, CDR2 FQGTGA. Trimming shortened V by 3 bases and J by 7 bases, and 9 bases separated the two germline ends. The CDR3 runs to 13 residues. Here the CDR3 DNA reads TGTGCCAGCAGCTTCCCAGGGGTCGGGGAGCTGTTTTTT. Its translation: CASSFPGVGELFF.

The CDR3 spells CASSYTGGIETQYF. In DNA form, the CDR3 reads TGTGCCAGCAGTTATACAGGGGGAATCGAGACCCAGTACTTC. The chain is built from TRBV27 and TRBJ2-5, with TRBD1 matching 8 bases. The ends lost 4 bases at V and 5 bases at J; junction bases unmatched: 6. Germline V gives CDR1 MNHEY, CDR2 SMNVEV (reference sequence). This CDR3 has 14 residues.

The V and J genes are TRBV6-5 and TRBJ2-3, with 9 bases matching TRBD2. Germline loops: CDR1 MNHEY, CDR2 SVGAGI. The CDR3 totals 15 residues. J lost 3 bases, V lost 8 bases, and 9 bases had no gene match. The CDR3 is CASSLAGVFTDTQYF. The DNA for the CDR3 is TGTGCCAGCTCGTTAGCGGGAGTATTTACAGATACGCAGTATTTT.

This clone occurred a few times. The chain joins TRBV28 to TRBJ2-1; 9 nucleotides line up with TRBD1. The length of the CDR3 is 14 residues. Germline trimming cut 4 bases from V and 6 bases from J; bases unmatched to any gene: 4. Germline assignment: CDR1 MDHEN and CDR2 SYDVKM. CDR3 residues: CASSSSGQGNEQFF. The CDR3 DNA follows: TGTGCCAGCAGTTCCTCGGGACAGGGCAATGAGCAGTTCTTC.

This rearrangement joins TRBV5-1 to TRBJ1-4; TRBD1 matches 7 bases. In germline, CDR1 is SGHRS, CDR2 YFSETQ. The CDR3 is 14 residues long. V lost 5 bases and J lost 8; bases outside the gene matches: 9. The CDR3 sequence is CASRATGQVEKLFF. The CDR3 DNA reads TGCGCCAGCAGAGCGACAGGGCAGGTGGAAAAACTGTTTTTT. Based on the CDR3 plus reference TRBV5-1 and TRBJ1-4, the full variable domain is KAGVTQTPRYLIKTRGQQVTLSCSPISGHRSVSWYQQTPGQGLQFLFEYFSETQRNKGNFPGRFSGRQFSNSRSEMNVSTLELGDSALYLCASRATGQVEKLFFGSGTQLSVL.